This T cell receptor (beta chain) was profiled in a study of cytomegalovirus exposure and HLA in healthy donors (dated by TCRdb to about 2017). Regarding the study in general: In an earlier analysis of several hundred of the donors, roughly 300 Gb of sequence data and roughly 100 million unique TCR beta sequences from about 179 million T cells were reported. Approximately 300 gigabases of sequencing data and around 88 million unique TCR sequences made up an early release that covered some 640 HLA-typed donors. A later genetic analysis took genome-wide SNP genotypes for about three fifths of the roughly 670 donors and used that subset as a discovery cohort. HLA typing included class I and class II loci at four-digit resolution. Every discovery cohort repertoire had been produced on one sequencing platform. To decide whether each TCR beta V gene segment behaved as functional or pseudogenic, an earlier analysis of fewer than 750 of the donors relied on high-throughput TCR beta sequencing. Of the approximately 400 genotyped donors, 65% to 90% fell in the genetic ancestry cluster associated with self-reported Caucasian donors. The study aimed to test whether signatures of past pathogen exposure could be identified by cataloging public T cell receptors. A separate validation cohort of 100 to 150 different subjects was used in addition to the approximately 610-subject first cohort. The study profiled the T cell repertoires of fewer than 850 subjects by immunosequencing and related them to cytomegalovirus serostatus. Rather than drawing on any new phenotypic data, the later analysis identified candidate immune exposures from TCR beta sequences and the way those sequences occurred across donors. To predict cytomegalovirus infection status, the study combined high-throughput TCR immunosequencing, statistical association of individual TCRs with disease status, and machine learning. In a later analysis, previously published TCR beta repertoires from several hundred donors were re-analyzed and high-resolution HLA genotyping was added so that TCR occurrence patterns could be studied. Across approximately 420 genotyped donors of the cohort, an average of about 250,000 unique TCR beta nucleotide sequences per donor were sequenced, and approximately 19% of those sequences were non-productive. Donor age, sex, ethnicity and CMV serostatus were collected together with the repertoire data. Typing coverage differed by locus: A, B, C, DRB1 and DQB1 were typed in about 620-630 donors, DQA1 in 522, DPA1 in around 610, and DPB1 in just under 490. Four or five DR-DQ haplotypes were handled as single units for association and clustering because linkage in the cohort was strong. Summary of the overall study and its limitations: Linkage disequilibrium might explain the correlated functional status among segregating V segments, but an unknown experimental factor could not be excluded. Because counts were too low, approximately 18 rarely observed V segments, including chromosome 9 orphons, were excluded from the earlier analysis of several hundred of the donors. Presence/absence analyses assumed roughly uniform sequencing depth across donors, an assumption that may not hold. Compared with the approximately 720-donor mean, donors in an Asian-associated ancestry cluster had fewer N-insertions in productive TCRs, according to a later genetic analysis. Specific HLA alleles were associated with roughly 17,000 TCR beta sequences at a false discovery rate of 0.05 in a later analysis. The study listed around 160 TCR beta chains as associated with cytomegalovirus. In a later analysis, several top co-occurrence clusters were reported to appear linked to parvovirus B19, influenza, CMV and Epstein-Barr virus. The authors suggested that the approach could potentially be generalized to other disease states and immunological phenotypes. The sequencing pipeline was judged likely to have produced a cluster of highly shared sequence variants as a technical artifact. An earlier analysis of approximately 500 of the donors showed that most TCR beta V segments appeared in productive rearrangements either about 87% or about 30% of the time, which broadly matched IMGT annotations. Strong co-occurrence of HLA alleles, especially DR and DQ, made assigning TCR associations to individual alleles difficult. A later analysis found that HLA-associated TCR beta chains were more clonally expanded and had lower generation probabilities than equally common non-associated chains. The only immune exposure information available for the cohort was CMV serostatus. A further reported finding was that TCR beta sequences accurately predicted the HLA-A and HLA-B alleles for most subjects in the first cohort. In a later analysis, the rate of TCR association differed among HLA loci, with DRB1 alleles having the most associated TCRs and HLA-C alleles having the fewest. Some IMGT-functional V segments, including TRBV6-2 and TRBV6-3, could not be told apart with the 87-base-pair reads, so those segments were excluded. In this cohort, only TCR beta chains were sequenced, and detectable features were limited by the absence of alpha or paired-chain data. Three of the identified cytomegalovirus-associated TCR beta chains were confirmed in vitro to be specific for cytomegalovirus antigens. In a later analysis, most CMV-associated TCR beta chains were found to appear HLA-restricted, with HLA associations seemingly driven largely by CMV exposure. Because HLA typing was missing for some donors at each locus, association tests included only the typed subset. V-gene and J-gene trimming of TCR beta chains was associated with a missense DCLRE1C variant in a later genetic analysis, and the association was replicated in an independent cohort. In both the original and validation cohorts, the classifier was reported to diagnose cytomegalovirus status with high specificity and sensitivity. Across donors, most TCR sequences were observed very rarely, whereas some public TCRs were present in many individuals.

About this clone: No cognate antigen has been identified for it. Base qualities are not provided; no much larger clone lies one nucleotide away.

The cohort was made up of hundreds of healthy bone marrow donors. At the time of sampling, every cohort member was nominally healthy, though immune exposures that went unrecorded were likely present. The donor was CMV seropositive and was included in the group of approximately 300 seropositive cohort members. Every donor gave a peripheral blood sample, and the peripheral blood mononuclear cells from that sample were used for TCR beta sequencing. Genomic DNA was extracted from the blood cell samples with the Qiagen DNeasy Blood Extraction Kit. Library method: the immunoSEQ multiplex PCR assay. A mixture of 60 forward primers for TCR Vbeta segments and 13 reverse primers for TCR Jbeta segments was used in the multiplex PCR. The CDR3 region of rearranged TCR beta genes was amplified from genomic DNA with a multiplex PCR assay. On the Illumina HiSeq System, the amplified TCR beta libraries were sequenced as 87-base-pair reads. In the paper's pipeline: A later analysis counted about 80 million unique TCR beta chains across the 550 to 800 repertoires, and approximately 11 million of these chains were shared by at least two donors. A nearest-neighbor algorithm error-corrected the raw reads and collapsed the reads into unique sequences, merging closely related sequences to remove PCR and sequencing errors. V, D and J gene segments were assigned by aligning CDR3 sequences to IMGT reference sequences. For a sequence to be retained, a match of at least six nucleotides to both a V gene segment and a J gene segment was required. Rearrangements were classified as productive when the CDR3 lacked stop codons and remained in frame with V and J, and all other rearrangements were classified as non-productive. Following IMGT convention, CDR3 was defined as the stretch from the second conserved V-encoded cysteine to the conserved J-encoded phenylalanine. In an earlier analysis of 550 to 650 of the donors, sequences lacking an unambiguous match to a single V gene segment were excluded. In an earlier analysis of several hundred of the donors, V segments were called functional above 56.7% productive rearrangements and were called segregating when the between-donor standard deviation exceeded 5%. A statistical classification framework was built to diagnose cytomegalovirus status from the catalog of TCR beta chain sequences. In a later analysis, V and J genes were assigned by comparing TCR nucleotide sequences against IMGT/GENE-DB human TR gene sequences. In a later analysis, CDR3 sequences and most-parsimonious VDJ recombination scenarios were assigned using the TCRdist pipeline. In a later analysis, every TCR beta chain was defined by the combination of its CDR3 amino acid sequence and its V-gene family, and reads without a unique V-gene family were dropped. A later analysis removed roughly 590 highly shared, low-generation-probability nucleotide sequences to deal with suspected cross-contamination and a sequencing artifact. For each public chain, a later analysis derived a clonal expansion index from normalized ranks of inferred template counts within each repertoire. Generation probabilities in a later analysis came from a VDJ recombination model fitted to out-of-frame rearrangements, and those results were checked against IGoR. A later analysis scored TCR-TCR, TCR-HLA and TCR-CMV co-occurrence with hypergeometric tests, applying a repertoire-size bias correction to TCR pairs. To estimate false discovery rates, a later analysis permuted the HLA or CMV assignments 20 times. A later analysis grouped co-occurring TCRs with DBSCAN, adding TCRdist sequence similarity when clustering within HLA-allele-positive subsets. Repertoires with fewer than 30,000 or more than 120,000 public chains were left out of co-occurrence clustering, as were five repertoires with anomalous nucleotide sharing. TCRdb carries this immuneACCESS record with in-frame sequences only. Its versions omit some clonotypes, under half of them owing to an unresolved V gene in the studies checked, with the rest unexplained. Clone size and V and J calls were adopted from that table, with D and trimming inferred from the DNA. This sample has some 170,000 clones in its table, and around 83% of those were observed once. The ten largest account for around 0.91% of the sample.

Its CDR3 holds 11 amino acids, cysteine through phenylalanine. The CDR3 DNA has 33 bases and is translated from base 1. Relative to germline, V is 3 bases shorter and J is 7 bases shorter, with 7 bases between their ends. The germline V gene (reference sequence) specifies DFQATT as CDR1 and SNEGSKA as CDR2. The V gene is TRBV20-1 and the J gene is TRBJ2-1, with no D gene named confidently. This receptor was obtained from a girl aged 2-10 years in good health and CMV-seropositive. What was sequenced was PBMCs. The DNA sequence is as follows: TGCAGTGCTAGGTACTTAAATGAGCAGTTCTTC. The encoded protein is CSARYLNEQFF.